This TCR beta chain was profiled in a study of response to subunit inactivated influenza vaccine. TCRdb analysed the RT-PCR reads with MiXCR anew, one entry per CDR3 protein. The table lists hundreds of thousands of distinct CDR3 sequences, approximately 15% of them singletons, with around 10% in the top ten. The germline gives CDR1 SGHTA, CDR2 FQGTGA. The J segment lost 6 bases and the V segment lost 2 bases, leaving 2 bases of the junction unmatched. The CDR3 is 15 amino acids. Study-level results: Each seasonal flu vaccination may recruit only limited new T cells, authors suggested.

This clonotype was seen a few times. Its antigen is still unknown. Material: PBMCs from blood, obtained 11 to 12 days after vaccination. This sequence joins TRBV7-3 and TRBJ2-1; 12 bases match TRBD2. This TCR came from a man aged 50 to 60 who received an inactivated influenza vaccine. CDR3 nucleotides: TGTGCCAGCAGCTTAGGGACTAGCGGGTTCAATGAGCAGTTCTTC. Translation gives CASSLGTSGFNEQFF. Variable domain in full (rest from reference TRBV7-3 and TRBJ2-1): GAGVSQTPSNKVTEKGKYVELRCDPISGHTALYWYRQSLGQGPEFLIYFQGTGAADDSGLPNDRFFAVRPEGSVSTLKIQRTERGDSAVYLCASSLGTSGFNEQFFGPGTRLTVL.